A single sample gave rise to the 29 T cell receptor beta chains below, sequenced in a study of human T cells and chemical hapten exposure. TCRdb fed the RACE reads into MiXCR, producing one record per CDR3 protein. Here the sample spans approximately 84,000 distinct CDR3 sequences, under 10% being singletons. Time point defined: healthy volunteer bleed at 6 weeks. Total RNA came from unfractionated whole blood. Sequenced: whole blood. The receptor source for this set is a male donor in good health. Some clones in this sample may be carry-over from other donors' samples.

The rearrangement links TRBV7-2 to TRBJ2-2; TRBD2 matches at 16 bases. The CDR3 length is 17 residues. Germline loops: CDR1 SGHTA, CDR2 FQGNSA. The V segment lost 5 bases and the J segment 7 bases; nucleotides outside the gene matches: 7. CDR3 coding DNA: TGTGCCAGCAGCCACTCCGGGACTAGCGGGAGGGACGGGGAGCTGTTTTTT. It codes for CASSHSGTSGRDGELFF.

Only a few counts were recorded for this clonotype. V and J are TRBV12-3 or TRBV12-4 and TRBJ1-2; D gene ambiguous. CDR3 length equals 12 residues. Trimming left V 5 bases short and J 4 bases short, with 8 bases between. The CDR3 nucleotides are TGTGCCAGCAGTCCGCCCCTCTATGGCTACACCTTC. Its translation is CASSPPLYGYTF.

This clonotype occurred a few times. The genes are TRBV6-6 and TRBJ1-4; D is unclear. CDR3 length: 13 amino acids. The germline CDR1 and CDR2 sequences are MNHNY and SVGAGI (reference sequence). V lost 2 bases and J 11 bases, leaving 12 bases between the germline ends. The CDR3 region is CASSYDAGGKLFF. CDR3 DNA sequence: TGTGCCAGCAGTTACGATGCGGGCGGCAAACTGTTTTTT.

The V and J genes are TRBV20-1 and TRBJ2-3; D gene unclear. Germline CDR1 reads DFQATT; CDR2 reads SNEGSKA (reference sequence). The CDR3 has 17 amino acids. The V end was cut by 2 bases, the J end by 2 bases, with 20 bases between. The CDR3: CSARSRDIPLHTDTQYF. The CDR3 coding sequence is TGCAGTGCTAGATCCCGTGATATTCCATTGCACACAGATACGCAGTATTTT.

This clonotype appeared many times. The chain uses TRBV29-1 and TRBJ2-3; the match to TRBD2 covers 8 bases. The CDR3 runs to 15 residues. V was pared by 2 bases and J by 0 bases, with 4 bases of the junction left unmatched. Germline CDR1 is SQVTM and CDR2 is ANQGSEA. In DNA, the CDR3 is TGCAGCGTTGAATTGGAGCGGGAGAGCACAGATACGCAGTATTTT. This sequence encodes CSVELERESTDTQYF.

The CDR3 loop reads CSVGQLNTEAFF. CDR3 sequence (DNA): TGCAGCGTTGGACAGCTGAACACTGAAGCTTTCTTT. J is TRBJ1-1 and V is TRBV29-1; D perhaps matches TRBD1 (5 bases). CDR3 size: 12 residues. Trimming left V 4 bases short and J 0 bases short, with 6 bases between. In germline, CDR1 is SQVTM, CDR2 ANQGSEA.

The table lists this clonotype with a few counts. The V and J genes are TRBV5-6 and TRBJ2-1; D is unclear. CDR1 is SGHDT, CDR2 YYEEEE, per germline. This CDR3 has 16 residues. Trimming pared 0 bases from V and 0 bases from J, leaving 10 bases between. CDR3 DNA: TGTGCCAGCAGCTTGGAAGTGGTGAGCTCCTACAATGAGCAGTTCTTC. This encodes CASSLEVVSSYNEQFF.

This clonotype came up many times. The rearrangement uses TRBV7-2 and TRBJ2-2; 9 nucleotides line up with TRBD2. V dropped 1 base and J dropped 3; count of bases not matched to a gene: 6. Germline V CDR1 and CDR2: SGHTA, FQGNSA. The CDR3 extends over 17 amino acids. The CDR3 DNA is TGTGCCAGCAGCTTAGTAGCGGGAGTTACTTACACCGGGGAGCTGTTTTTT. Protein sequence: CASSLVAGVTYTGELFF.

This clonotype was seen only a few times. V gene TRBV5-1 combines with J gene TRBJ2-6, with D possibly being TRBD1 or TRBD2 (5 bases each). The CDR3 has 15 residues. Germline assignment: CDR1 SGHRS and CDR2 YFSETQ. Trimming left V 4 bases short and J 0 bases short, with 8 bases between. The CDR3 here is CASSAGGSGANVLTF. Written as DNA, the CDR3 is TGCGCCAGCAGCGCTGGGGGCTCTGGGGCCAACGTCCTGACTTTC.

The chain combines TRBV27 with TRBJ2-3; unclear D gene. The CDR3 is made up of 13 amino acids. Germline lookup yields CDR1 MNHEY and CDR2 SMNVEV (reference sequence). V lost 5 bases and J 6 bases, leaving 12 bases between the germline ends. The chain's CDR3 is CASSIGRFDTQYF. The CDR3 DNA is TGTGCCAGCAGTATCGGTCGGTTTGATACGCAGTATTTT.

This clonotype was seen only a few times. The chain uses TRBV30 and TRBJ1-5, with D possibly being TRBD1 (5 bases). In germline, CDR1 is GTSNPN, CDR2 SVGIG (reference sequence). The CDR3 length is 14 residues. Trimming stripped 3 bases from V and 7 bases from J, with 16 bases between. Here the CDR3 DNA reads TGTGCCTGGAGCCACTCGCGTGGGGGGCAGCCCCAGCATTTT. Its translation: CAWSHSRGGQPQHF. Filled out from reference TRBV30 and TRBJ1-5, the complete variable domain reads SQTIHQWPATLVQPVGSPLSLECTVEGTSNPNLYWYRQAAGRGLQLLFYSVGIGQISSEVPQNLSASRPQDRQFILSSKKLLLSDSGFYLCAWSHSRGGQPQHFGDGTRLSIL.

This clonotype has ten or more counts. The V gene is TRBV7-9, the J gene TRBJ1-2; unclear D gene. V was trimmed by 3 bases and J by 1 base, leaving 15 bases between them. Germline V gene lookup returns CDR1 SEHNR and CDR2 FQNEAQ (reference sequence). This CDR3 has 16 residues. This CDR3 is CASSFFRHEDNYGYTF. The CDR3 DNA reads TGTGCCAGCAGCTTCTTCCGACACGAAGATAACTATGGCTACACCTTC.

This clonotype came up a few times. The chain combines TRBV12-3 or TRBV12-4 with TRBJ1-4; tentative D call: TRBD1 (5 bases). This CDR3 spans 18 amino acids. Trimming took off 1 base at V and 7 bases at J, with 22 bases between the two ends. CDR3 amino acids: CASSLGTSFGALGEKLFF. The CDR3 nucleotides are TGTGCCAGCAGTTTAGGGACATCTTTCGGGGCCTTAGGTGAAAAACTGTTTTTT.

This clonotype appeared a few times. The chain joins TRBV27 to TRBJ2-2; D possibly corresponds to TRBD1 (5 bases). The CDR3 runs to 13 residues. The germline gives CDR1 MNHEY, CDR2 SMNVEV (reference sequence). Trimming removed 5 bases at V and 2 bases at J, with 6 bases between. As DNA, the CDR3 is TGTGCCAGCAGTAGGGGTAACACCGGGGAGCTGTTTTTT. It yields the protein CASSRGNTGELFF.

This clonotype was seen more than once but under ten times. The CDR3 sequence is CASSPIADTQYF. The DNA of the CDR3 is TGTGCCAGCAGTCCAATAGCGGATACGCAGTATTTT. The V gene is TRBV12-3 or TRBV12-4, the J gene TRBJ2-3; TRBD2 is a possible D gene (5 bases). Trimming left V 5 bases short and J 6 bases short, with 9 bases between. This CDR3 contains 12 residues.

V usage is TRBV5-4 and J usage is TRBJ1-4; 9 bases map to TRBD1. The CDR3 contains 14 residues. Losses at the gene ends were 4 bases for V and 8 bases for J; bases not matched to a gene: 6. The germline gives CDR1 SGHNT, CDR2 YYREEE (reference sequence). The CDR3 reads CASSLQGATEKLFF. CDR3 sequence (DNA): TGTGCCAGCAGCCTACAGGGGGCGACAGAAAAACTGTTTTTT.

For this clonotype: This may arise from a read error, as a much more abundant clone is one base away. The rearrangement uses TRBV2 and TRBJ2-1; 15 positions match TRBD2. CDR1 is SNHLY and CDR2 is FYNNEI in the germline V gene. The CDR3 is 16 residues long. Trimming at V came to 6 bases and at J to 8 bases, leaving 8 bases not matched to a gene. The CDR3 reads CASSRTSGGAMDEQFF. CDR3 nucleotide sequence: TGTGCCAGCAGCAGGACTAGCGGGGGGGCCATGGATGAGCAGTTCTTC.

This clonotype was seen more than once but under ten times. This chain connects TRBV11-2 to TRBJ1-5, with TRBD1 identical over 7 bases. The CDR3 is 15 amino acids. Unmatched junction bases numbered 5, after V lost 1 base and J lost 5 bases. Per the germline V gene, CDR1 is SGHAT and CDR2 is FQNNGV. This CDR3 reads CASSLGGGSYQPQHF. In DNA, the CDR3 is TGTGCCAGCAGCTTAGGAGGGGGCAGTTATCAGCCCCAGCATTTT.

The J gene is TRBJ2-3, the V gene TRBV28, with D uncertain. The CDR3 runs 15 residues. The germline gives CDR1 MDHEN, CDR2 SYDVKM. Between the trimmed V and J ends, which lost 6 bases and 2 bases, there was a span of 15 bases. CDR3 amino acids: CASSQGQVLTDTQYF. The CDR3 region has the DNA TGTGCCAGCAGCCAAGGGCAGGTTCTCACAGATACGCAGTATTTT. Full variable domain (missing parts from reference TRBV28 and TRBJ2-3): DVKVTQSSRYLVKRTGEKVFLECVQDMDHENMFWYRQDPGLGLRLIYFSYDVKMKEKGDIPEGYSVSREKKERFSLILESASTNQTSMYLCASSQGQVLTDTQYFGPGTRLTVL.

The genes are TRBV12-3 or TRBV12-4 and TRBJ2-2; possible D gene TRBD1, 5 bases. Trimming left V 4 bases short and J 5 bases short, with 14 bases between. CDR3 size: 15 residues. CDR3 residues: CASSSGTGATGELFF. The DNA of the CDR3 is TGTGCCAGCAGTTCTGGAACAGGAGCGACCGGGGAGCTGTTTTTT.

This clonotype was counted between two and nine times. The chain recombines TRBV6-5 with TRBJ2-7; 9 nucleotides align to TRBD1. This CDR3 has 14 amino acids. Germline V gene data show CDR1 as MNHEY and CDR2 as SVGAGI. The J segment lost 7 bases and the V segment lost 6 bases, leaving 10 bases of the junction unmatched. The CDR3 DNA is TGTGCCAGCAGGGACAGGGGAAATGCGCGGGAGCAGTACTTC. It is translated as CASRDRGNAREQYF.

The CDR3 here is CASSLGGVGAYEQYF. The CDR3 DNA reads as TGCGCCAGCAGCTTGGGAGGGGTCGGGGCCTACGAGCAGTACTTC. The chain joins TRBV5-1 to TRBJ2-7; either TRBD1 or TRBD2 may fit D (5 bases each). The germline V and J ends were trimmed by 0 bases and 2 bases, with 12 bases remaining between them. The CDR3 spans 15 residues. Germline V gene data show CDR1 as SGHRS and CDR2 as YFSETQ.

In this sample, this clonotype turned up a few times. The rearrangement uses TRBV12-3 or TRBV12-4 and TRBJ1-5, with 7 bases aligning to TRBD1. CDR3 length: 15 residues. The ends lost 6 bases at V and 3 bases at J; junction bases unmatched: 8. CDR3 sequence reads: CASSRRDSDNQPQHF. The DNA of the CDR3 is TGTGCCAGCAGCCGCCGGGACAGCGACAATCAGCCCCAGCATTTT.

J is TRBJ2-7 and V is TRBV18; 9 bases match TRBD1. V lost 1 base to trimming and J lost 5 bases; unmatched junction nucleotides: 3. The CDR3 is made up of 14 amino acids. From germline, CDR1 is KGHSH and CDR2 LQKENI. As DNA, the CDR3 is TGTGCCAGCTCACCACAAGGGACAGGGCACGAGCAGTACTTC. It is translated as CASSPQGTGHEQYF.

This chain connects TRBV5-1 to TRBJ1-5; D call uncertain. Germline CDR1 SGHRS, CDR2 YFSETQ. The CDR3 spans 16 residues. V was pared by 0 bases and J by 4 bases, with 14 bases between. The CDR3 loop reads CASSLAPDTLNQPQHF. The CDR3 nucleotides read TGCGCCAGCAGCTTGGCCCCTGACACCTTGAATCAGCCCCAGCATTTT. Looking up the rest from reference TRBV5-1 and TRBJ1-5 gives the full variable domain: KAGVTQTPRYLIKTRGQQVTLSCSPISGHRSVSWYQQTPGQGLQFLFEYFSETQRNKGNFPGRFSGRQFSNSRSEMNVSTLELGDSALYLCASSLAPDTLNQPQHFGDGTRLSIL.

The table lists this clonotype with many counts. The chain couples TRBV12-3 or TRBV12-4 to TRBJ1-2, with D hard to call. CDR3 length: 13 amino acids. V was cut by 8 bases and J by 4 bases, with 14 bases left in between. The CDR3 here is CASRGPPTYGYTF. The CDR3 DNA sequence: TGTGCCAGCCGGGGTCCCCCTACCTATGGCTACACCTTC.

This clonotype came up a few times. The V gene is TRBV14, the J gene TRBJ1-2; the match to TRBD1 covers 10 bases. V lost 4 bases and J lost 7; bases outside the gene matches: 9. From germline, CDR1 is SGHDN and CDR2 FVKESK. CDR3 length: 15 residues. CDR3 coding DNA: TGTGCCAGCAGCCCGTCGAGGACAGGGGGTTTTGGCTACACCTTC. This encodes CASSPSRTGGFGYTF.

A few counts support this clonotype. This chain uses TRBV4-3 with TRBJ1-3; no clear D gene. Trimming left V 3 bases short and J 1 base short, with 10 bases between. Per the germline V gene, CDR1 is LGHNA and CDR2 is YSLEER. The CDR3 runs to 15 residues. CDR3 DNA: TGCGCCAGCAGCCAGGCGGCCAAGTCTGGAAACACCATATATTTT. Residues: CASSQAAKSGNTIYF.

The table lists this clonotype with many counts. The chain carries TRBV3-1 and TRBJ1-1, with a weak D call TRBD1 (5 bases). The CDR3 is 17 residues long. The V end was cut by 4 bases, the J end by 4 bases, with 22 bases between. Germline V gives CDR1 LGHDT, CDR2 YNNKEL (reference sequence). This chain's CDR3 is CASSLRTVREGSTEAFF. CDR3 coding DNA: TGTGCCAGCAGCCTGCGGACGGTCAGGGAGGGATCCACTGAAGCTTTCTTT. The whole variable domain, remainder taken from reference TRBV3-1 and TRBJ1-1, is DTAVSQTPKYLVTQMGNDKSIKCEQNLGHDTMYWYKQDSKKFLKIMFSYNNKELIINETVPNRFSPKSPDKAHLNLHINSLELGDSAVYFCASSLRTVREGSTEAFFGQGTRLTVV.